Below are 30 T cell receptor beta chains sequenced from a single sample in a study of blood T cell repertoires in COVID-19 (dated by TCRdb to 2020 to 2022). Libraries were made using the immunoSEQ multiplex PCR assay. TCRdb took this table from immuneACCESS and kept in-frame rearrangements with V and J called. Such tables lack part of the clones; where checked against another copy, unresolved V genes explain under half of the gap, and the rest is unexplained. This sample comprises some 200,000 clones, approximately 90% of them detected only once. The ten largest clones take up approximately 13% of the sample. Sequenced sample: peripheral blood. These receptors all come from a woman aged 65 to 85 with COVID-19, enrolled during active disease.

The chain carries TRBV6-5 and TRBJ1-1; D call uncertain. V was trimmed by 1 base and J by 1 base, leaving 7 bases between them. Germline CDR1 and CDR2: MNHEY and SVGAGI. There are 14 residues in the CDR3. CDR3 nucleotides: TGTGCCAGCAGTTACTTCCCGGGGAACACTGAAGCTTTCTTT. Its translation: CASSYFPGNTEAFF.

The V and J genes are TRBV7-3 and TRBJ2-7; tentative D call: TRBD2 (6 bases). V lost 5 bases and J 7 bases, leaving 15 bases between the germline ends. This CDR3 region has 13 residues. Germline lookup yields CDR1 SGHTA and CDR2 FQGTGA. The CDR3, as DNA: TGTGCCAGCAGCGCCCGGCCGGCGGGGGAGCAGTACTTC. Its protein product is CASSARPAGEQYF.

This chain connects TRBV3-1 (or the pseudogene TRBV3-2) to TRBJ1-2; D not certain. Germline V gene lookup returns CDR1 LGHDT and CDR2 YNNKEL (reference sequence). This CDR3 is built from 17 residues. V was clipped by 4 bases and J by 2 bases, with 20 bases between them. For the CDR3, the DNA is TGTGCCAGCAGCCGCCCTGGGCGGCTTACGGGGAACTATGGCTACACCTTC. Its translation: CASSRPGRLTGNYGYTF.

The rearrangement links TRBV18 to TRBJ1-2, with D possibly matching TRBD1 (6 bases). The CDR3 has 15 residues. With 5 bases removed from V and 8 bases from J, the gap between germline ends came to 21 bases. Germline CDR1 is KGHSH and CDR2 is LQKENI. CDR3 loop: CASSSMEAGARGYTF. CDR3 sequence (DNA): TGTGCCAGCTCATCCATGGAGGCAGGGGCTAGAGGCTACACCTTC. Full variable domain (rest looked up from reference TRBV18 and TRBJ1-2): NAGVMQNPRHLVRRRGQEARLRCSPMKGHSHVYWYRQLPEEGLKFMVYLQKENIIDESGMPKERFSAEFPKEGPSILRIQQVVRGDSAAYFCASSSMEAGARGYTFGSGTRLTVV.

The chain couples TRBV25-1 to TRBJ2-7; D may be TRBD2 (6 bases). The germline gives CDR1 MGHDK, CDR2 SYGVNS. The CDR3 totals 14 residues. The V end lost 0 bases, the J end lost 3 bases, and 9 bases lay between the germline ends. The CDR3 here is CASSEYGGYYEQYF. In nucleotides, the CDR3 is TGTGCCAGCAGTGAATATGGGGGGTACTACGAGCAGTACTTC.

The chain carries TRBV7-9 and TRBJ1-4; D is unresolved. The germline V gene has CDR1 SEHNR and CDR2 FQNEAQ (reference sequence). This CDR3 is 15 amino acids long. Trimming took off 1 base at V and 8 bases at J, with 14 bases between the two ends. CDR3 amino acids: CASSLVGSSGEKLFF. The DNA of the CDR3 is TGTGCCAGCAGCTTAGTAGGGTCCTCGGGGGAAAAACTGTTTTTT.

This sequence joins TRBV24-1 and TRBJ1-5, with 9 bases identical to TRBD1. V shed 6 bases, J shed 4 bases, and the junction held 6 bases outside the gene matches. This CDR3 region has 15 residues. Germline loops: CDR1 KGHDR, CDR2 SFDVKD. The CDR3: CATSRTGATNQPQHF. The CDR3 coding sequence is TGTGCCACCAGTAGGACAGGGGCCACAAATCAGCCCCAGCATTTT.

The chain is built from TRBV4-2 and TRBJ1-1; the D is unclear. This CDR3 is built from 15 residues. V lost 0 bases and J 4 bases, leaving 12 bases between the germline ends. From germline, CDR1 is LGHNA and CDR2 YNFKEQ. The CDR3: CASSQDFTGFTEAFF. The CDR3 nucleotides are TGTGCCAGCAGCCAAGATTTTACGGGGTTCACTGAAGCTTTCTTT.

This clone was recorded a few times. The J gene is TRBJ1-6, the V gene TRBV14; D is uncertain. In germline, CDR1 is SGHDN, CDR2 FVKESK. V dropped 4 bases and J dropped 6 bases, with 10 bases sitting between them. The CDR3 contains 14 residues. The CDR3 DNA reads as TGTGCCAGCAGCCGGGAAAGCGGTAATTCACCCCTCCACTTT. Amino acid sequence: CASSRESGNSPLHF.

The chain has TRBV14 and TRBJ1-1, with a possible D match to TRBD1 (6 bases). Trimming took 1 base from V and 5 from J, leaving 11 bases between them. The CDR3 runs to 14 residues. Looked up from germline, CDR1 is SGHDN and CDR2 is FVKESK. The CDR3 region has the DNA TGTGCCAGCAGCCAAGTCGGGACACCGACTGAAGCTTTCTTT. Its protein product is CASSQVGTPTEAFF. Supplemented by reference TRBV14 and TRBJ1-1, the full variable domain reads EAGVTQFPSHSVIEKGQTVTLRCDPISGHDNLYWYRRVMGKEIKFLLHFVKESKQDESGMPNNRFLAERTGGTYSTLKVQPAELEDSGVYFCASSQVGTPTEAFFGQGTRLTVV.

V and J are TRBV18 and TRBJ2-2, with 13 bases fitting TRBD2. CDR3 length: 17 amino acids. Trimming at V came to 3 bases and at J to 1 base, leaving 2 bases not matched to a gene. Per the germline V gene, CDR1 is KGHSH and CDR2 is LQKENI. The CDR3 sequence: CASSPRLAGGNTGELFF. The DNA of the CDR3 is TGTGCCAGCTCACCCCGACTAGCGGGAGGGAACACCGGGGAGCTGTTTTTT.

The J gene is TRBJ2-6, the V gene TRBV6-2 or TRBV6-3, with D perhaps TRBD1 (5 bases). V lost 5 bases and J lost 2, with 10 bases in between. This CDR3 is 15 amino acids long. CDR1 is MNHEY and CDR2 is SVGEGT in the germline V gene. The DNA of the CDR3 is TGTGCCAGCAGTCATACGACAGCTGGGGCCAACGTCCTGACTTTC. Translation: CASSHTTAGANVLTF.

This chain connects TRBV11-3 to TRBJ2-7, with D possibly being TRBD2 (6 bases). There are 15 residues in the CDR3. Germline CDR1 and CDR2: SGHNT and YENEEA. Trimming stripped 1 base from V and 1 base from J, with 11 bases between. The CDR3 nucleotides read TGTGCCAGCAGCTTAGTTCCTAGCGTTTCCTACGAGCAGTACTTC. Translating gives CASSLVPSVSYEQYF.

This rearrangement joins TRBV10-1 to TRBJ2-7; 8 nucleotides line up with TRBD1. The CDR3 consists of 16 residues. The V segment lost 11 bases and the J segment 0 bases; nucleotides outside the gene matches: 15. Germline V gene lookup returns CDR1 WNHNN and CDR2 SYGVQD (reference sequence). CDR3 nucleotides: TGCGCCTCCCGGGACAGGAGACACCTTAGCTCCTACGAGCAGTACTTC. It specifies CASRDRRHLSSYEQYF.

In this sample, this clone turned up a few times. The genes are TRBV7-9 and TRBJ1-3, with D perhaps matching TRBD1 (5 bases). V shed 0 bases and J shed 0 bases, with 9 bases lying between them. The CDR3 spans 16 residues. Germline V CDR1 and CDR2: SEHNR, FQNEAQ (reference sequence). CDR3 protein: CASSLAGVDSGNTIYF. Here the CDR3 DNA reads TGTGCCAGCAGCTTAGCAGGGGTAGACTCTGGAAACACCATATATTTT.

The chain is built from TRBV2 and TRBJ2-3; D uncertain. This CDR3 comprises 13 residues. Trimming cost V 6 bases and J 3 bases, with 10 bases left between them. The V gene's germline CDR1 is SNHLY and CDR2 FYNNEI. The CDR3 bases are TGTGCCAGCAGGAGCGAGGTGACAGATACGCAGTATTTT. Amino acid sequence: CASRSEVTDTQYF. The full variable domain, its missing parts supplied by reference TRBV2 and TRBJ2-3, is EPEVTQTPSHQVTQMGQEVILRCVPISNHLYFYWYRQILGQKVEFLVSFYNNEISEKSEIFDDQFSVERPDGSNFTLKIRSTKLEDSAMYFCASRSEVTDTQYFGPGTRLTVL.

The chain is built from TRBV7-2 and TRBJ2-1, with 8 bases aligning to TRBD1. This CDR3 is 14 amino acids long. Germline CDR1 is SGHTA and CDR2 is FQGNSA. V shed 6 bases and J 4 bases; nucleotides not matched to a gene: 5. The chain's CDR3 is CASRDGQGYNEQFF. The DNA of the CDR3 is TGTGCCAGCAGAGACGGACAGGGTTACAATGAGCAGTTCTTC.

This clone was counted once. The chain uses TRBV30 and TRBJ2-7; 8 bases align to TRBD1. Losses at the gene ends were 8 bases for V and 2 bases for J; bases not matched to a gene: 2. This CDR3 spans 11 amino acids. Germline V gene data show CDR1 as GTSNPN and CDR2 as SVGIG (reference sequence). The CDR3 DNA follows: TGTGCCACAGGGGGAACCTACGAGCAGTACTTC. It is translated as CATGGTYEQYF.

This clone was counted once. V usage is TRBV30 and J usage is TRBJ1-4, with D possibly being TRBD1 (6 bases). Germline V CDR1 and CDR2: GTSNPN, SVGIG (reference sequence). The length of the CDR3 is 13 residues. V gave up 7 bases and J gave up 8 bases, with 17 bases separating them. For the CDR3, the DNA is TGTGCCTCAACCGGGACACTTAGAGAAAAACTGTTTTTT. Translated: CASTGTLREKLFF. Filled out from reference TRBV30 and TRBJ1-4, the complete variable domain reads SQTIHQWPATLVQPVGSPLSLECTVEGTSNPNLYWYRQAAGRGLQLLFYSVGIGQISSEVPQNLSASRPQDRQFILSSKKLLLSDSGFYLCASTGTLREKLFFGSGTQLSVL.

This clone showed up just once. The CDR3 loop is CASRGGVNEQFF. Written as DNA, the CDR3 is TGTGCCAGCAGGGGGGGGGTCAATGAGCAGTTCTTC. The rearrangement links TRBV25-1 to TRBJ2-1; 7 nucleotides match TRBD2. CDR1 and CDR2 from the germline V gene are MGHDK and SYGVNS. The CDR3 extends over 12 amino acids. Unmatched junction bases numbered 2, after V lost 6 bases and J lost 6 bases.

V usage is TRBV19 and J usage is TRBJ1-5; D is uncertain. CDR3 length: 14 residues. Trimming shortened V by 4 bases and J by 4 bases, and 11 bases separated the two germline ends. Per the germline V gene, CDR1 is LNHDA and CDR2 is SQIVND (reference sequence). DNA for the CDR3: TGTGCCAGTAGTAAGCCGGGCGGGAATCAGCCCCAGCATTTT. It yields the protein CASSKPGGNQPQHF.

This chain joins TRBV5-1 and TRBJ2-1; D possibly corresponds to TRBD2 (6 bases). CDR1 and CDR2 (germline): SGHRS, YFSETQ. V lost 0 bases to trimming and J lost 3 bases, with 19 bases between them. The CDR3 covers 18 residues. This CDR3 is CASSLARYFGGDYNEQFF. The CDR3 region has the DNA TGCGCCAGCAGCTTGGCCAGGTATTTTGGAGGGGACTACAATGAGCAGTTCTTC.

The chain combines TRBV7-2 with TRBJ1-2, with TRBD1 identical over 9 bases. CDR3 length equals 17 residues. Germline V gene data show CDR1 as SGHTA and CDR2 as FQGNSA. The trim removed 0 bases at V and 2 bases at J, leaving 7 bases unmatched. The CDR3 DNA follows: TGTGCCAGCAGCTTAGCAGGTGGGACAGGGTTGAACTATGGCTACACCTTC. Translation gives CASSLAGGTGLNYGYTF. The full variable domain, its missing parts supplied by reference TRBV7-2 and TRBJ1-2, is GAGVSQSPSNKVTEKGKDVELRCDPISGHTALYWYRQSLGQGLEFLIYFQGNSAPDKSGLPSDRFSAERTGGSVSTLTIQRTQQEDSAVYLCASSLAGGTGLNYGYTFGSGTRLTVV.

The V call is TRBV28, the J call TRBJ1-4; D gene uncertain. This CDR3 spans 14 amino acids. V was pared by 5 bases and J by 7 bases, with 14 bases between. Germline CDR1 and CDR2: MDHEN and SYDVKM. Written as DNA, the CDR3 is TGTGCCAGCAGTCAGACAACCGGAGGTGAAAAACTGTTTTTT. Protein sequence: CASSQTTGGEKLFF.

The chain employs TRBV30 and TRBJ2-5; the D gene is possibly TRBD1 (6 bases). V was shortened by 3 bases and J by 3 bases, with 8 bases between the two germline ends. The CDR3 sequence is 12 residues long. Germline-derived CDR1 and CDR2 are GTSNPN and SVGIG (reference sequence). The CDR3 DNA sequence: TGTGCCTGGAGCCCAGGGGAAGAGACCCAGTACTTC. This gives the protein CAWSPGEETQYF.

The chain couples TRBV3-1 (or the pseudogene TRBV3-2) to TRBJ1-2; D might be TRBD1 (6 bases). This CDR3 contains 16 residues. Per germline, CDR1 LGHDT and CDR2 YNNKEL (reference sequence). V was cut by 4 bases and J by 5 bases, with 20 bases left in between. The CDR3 bases are TGTGCCAGCAGCCTTAGGGGGAGGGGCGCCAGGTATGGCTACACCTTC. It translates to CASSLRGRGARYGYTF.

This sequence joins TRBV2 and TRBJ2-4; 9 bases match TRBD1. This CDR3 has 18 amino acids. Germline lookup yields CDR1 SNHLY and CDR2 FYNNEI. The V gene end was trimmed by 0 bases and the J gene end by 3 bases; junction bases not matched to a gene: 9. The CDR3 sequence is CASSEAGQGYVIKNIQYF. The CDR3 nucleotides are TGTGCCAGCAGTGAAGCGGGACAGGGATATGTGATCAAAAACATTCAGTACTTC.

V is TRBV7-2 and J is TRBJ1-1; D call uncertain. Per the germline V gene, CDR1 is SGHTA and CDR2 is FQGNSA. The V end was cut by 5 bases, the J end by 11 bases, with 18 bases between. This CDR3 is 13 amino acids long. The CDR3 reads CASSPEPPVGAFF. DNA of the CDR3: TGTGCCAGCAGCCCCGAGCCACCCGTTGGTGCTTTCTTT.

This chain links TRBV11-3 with TRBJ1-1, with TRBD1 matching over 7 bases. Germline V gives CDR1 SGHNT, CDR2 YENEEA. Germline trimming cut 2 bases from V and 2 bases from J; bases unmatched to any gene: 5. The CDR3 runs to 15 residues. The CDR3 sequence is CASSLYGTDNTEAFF. CDR3 in DNA: TGTGCCAGCAGCTTATACGGGACAGACAACACTGAAGCTTTCTTT.

The V and J genes are TRBV9 and TRBJ2-4; 10 nucleotides align to TRBD1. CDR1 and CDR2 (germline): SGDLS, YYNGEE. V was pared by 0 bases and J by 6 bases, with 3 bases of the junction left unmatched. This CDR3 is 15 amino acids long. CDR3 DNA: TGTGCCAGCAGCGTAGGGGGGACAGGGGTAAACATTCAGTACTTC. It translates to CASSVGGTGVNIQYF. The whole variable domain, filled in from reference TRBV9 and TRBJ2-4, reads DSGVTQTPKHLITATGQRVTLRCSPRSGDLSVYWYQQSLDQGLQFLIQYYNGEERAKGNILERFSAQQFPDLHSELNLSSLELGDSALYFCASSVGGTGVNIQYFGAGTRLSVL.